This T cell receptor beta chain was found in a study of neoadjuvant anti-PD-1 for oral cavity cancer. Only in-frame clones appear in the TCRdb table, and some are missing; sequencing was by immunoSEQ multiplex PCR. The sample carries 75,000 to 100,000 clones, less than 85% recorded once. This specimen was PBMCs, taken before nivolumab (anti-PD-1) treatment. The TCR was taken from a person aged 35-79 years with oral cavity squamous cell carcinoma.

CDR3 loop: CASSLGEGSNEKLFF. CDR3 coding DNA: TGCGCCAGCAGCTTGGGCGAGGGCTCTAATGAAAAACTGTTTTTT. This rearrangement joins TRBV5-1 to TRBJ1-4; D ambiguous. Germline V lookup: CDR1 SGHRS, CDR2 YFSETQ. This CDR3 spans 15 amino acids. V lost 0 bases, J lost 3 bases, and 9 bases lay in between.